These T cell receptor beta chains were read from a single sample in a study of cytomegalovirus exposure and HLA in healthy donors. Generated by immunoSEQ multiplex PCR, the TCRdb table keeps only in-frame clones and is missing some. The table records about 140,000 clones, around 70% of them present only once. Sequenced: PBMCs. The receptors come from a woman in her thirties in good health and CMV-seronegative. The CDR3 runs from the conserved cysteine through the conserved F or W. D genes are given only for firm matches. Some rows mark clone size as missing; the rest say once, few, many or name a class of expanded clone.

TRBV7-2	TRBJ1-6	TRBD1	few	TGTGCCAGCAGCTTAGTCCCCGACAGGGGGCGCGGCCCCCTCCACTTT	CASSLVPDRGRGPLHF
TRBV6-1	TRBJ1-3	-	-	TGTGCCAGCATCTCCGGGGGAAACACCATATATTTT	CASISGGNTIYF
TRBV19	TRBJ1-2	-	-	TGTGCCAGTAGTATTGAGATACCGGGTGGCTACACCTTC	CASSIEIPGGYTF
TRBV5-1	TRBJ1-4	TRBD1	-	TGCGCCAGCAGGTTGGACAGGGGGCCCGAAAAACTGTTTTTT	CASRLDRGPEKLFF
TRBV7-2	TRBJ2-1	-	-	TGTGCCAGCAGCCGTCCTCCCTTTAGTCAGTTCTTC	CASSRPPFSQFF
TRBV7-9	TRBJ2-5	-	-	TGTGCCAGCAGCTTACAACCGGGGGTAGAGACCCAGTACTTC	CASSLQPGVETQYF
TRBV28	TRBJ2-3	TRBD1	-	TGTGCCAGCAGGCGACAGGGGTTCACAGATACGCAGTATTTT	CASRRQGFTDTQYF
TRBV11-1	TRBJ2-3	-	-	TGTGCCAGCAGCCGAACAGGGCCCCTAGATACGCAGTATTTT	CASSRTGPLDTQYF
TRBV19	TRBJ2-7	TRBD2	-	TGTGCCAGTAGTATGCGAGGCGGGAGGACCACGGGGGGGTCCTACGAGCAGTACTTC	CASSMRGGRTTGGSYEQYF
TRBV6-4	TRBJ2-7	TRBD2	once	TGTGCCAGCAGGATTCCCCAGCTAGCGGGAAGCCCCTACGAGCAGTACTTC	CASRIPQLAGSPYEQYF
TRBV14	TRBJ2-3	TRBD1	-	TGTGCCAGCAGCTCGCGGACAGGGACTAGCACAGATACGCAGTATTTT	CASSSRTGTSTDTQYF
TRBV6-4	TRBJ2-1	TRBD2	-	TGTGCCAGCGGCGACGGGGGGGCCGACTACAATGAGCAGTTCTTC	CASGDGGADYNEQFF
TRBV5-1	TRBJ2-5	-	-	TGCGCCAGCAGCTTCCAAGGACAGTCAGGGGAGACCCAGTACTTC	CASSFQGQSGETQYF
TRBV9	TRBJ1-6	TRBD1	few	TGTGCCAGCAGCGTAGACTCAGGACAGGGTTACTCACCCCTCCACTTT	CASSVDSGQGYSPLHF
TRBV19	TRBJ2-1	TRBD2	-	TGTGCCAGTAGTGGCGGGGGGGACTACAATGAGCAGTTCTTC	CASSGGGDYNEQFF
TRBV6-5	TRBJ2-3	-	few	TGTGCCAGCAGTTACAGCAGGGGTACAGATACGCAGTATTTT	CASSYSRGTDTQYF
TRBV5-1	TRBJ2-7	-	once	TGCGCCAGCAGCCCCCGACAGGGAGGAGACGAGCAGTACTTC	CASSPRQGGDEQYF
TRBV27	TRBJ2-5	-	-	TGTGCCAGCAGTTTCTTCTATGGACAAATACTATACTTC	CASSFFYGQILYF
TRBV9	TRBJ2-5	-	-	TGTGCCAGCAGCAAGGAGTCGTGGGTAGAGACCCAGTACTTC	CASSKESWVETQYF
TRBV27	TRBJ1-1	TRBD1	-	TGTGCCAGCAGTTTATTGGGGACAGGGGTGACTGAAGCTTTCTTT	CASSLLGTGVTEAFF
TRBV11-3	TRBJ2-1	TRBD2	-	TGTGCCAGCAGCTTAGACCCGGGACTAGGGGCTGAGCAGTTCTTC	CASSLDPGLGAEQFF
TRBV5-1	TRBJ2-3	TRBD2	-	TGCGCCAGCAGCTTGGAGCCTAGCGGGAGCACAGATACGCAGTATTTT	CASSLEPSGSTDTQYF
TRBV19	TRBJ2-7	-	-	TGTGCCAGTAGTATAGCAGCGACTTACGAGCAGTACTTC	CASSIAATYEQYF
TRBV11-1	TRBJ2-1	-	-	TGTGCCAGCAGCTCCGAAGTTCAGTCCAATGAGCAGTTCTTC	CASSSEVQSNEQFF
TRBV5-1	TRBJ1-2	TRBD1	-	TGCGCCAGCAGCAAAACCGACAGGGGGGAATATGGCTACACCTTC	CASSKTDRGEYGYTF
TRBV7-6	TRBJ2-5	TRBD2	few	TGTGCCAGCAGCTTAGAGTCAGCGGGAGGTGGGGAGACCCAGTACTTC	CASSLESAGGGETQYF
TRBV6-5	TRBJ1-3	-	-	TGTGCCAGCAGTTACTACAGGGACTCTGGAAACACCATATATTTT	CASSYYRDSGNTIYF
TRBV19	TRBJ2-5	TRBD1	few	TGTGCCAGTAGTGTCCAGGGGGCAGAGACCCAGTACTTC	CASSVQGAETQYF
TRBV27	TRBJ2-1	TRBD2	-	TGTGCCAGCAGGCAGGGGACTAGCGGGTTGGATGAGCAGTTCTTC	CASRQGTSGLDEQFF
TRBV7-9	TRBJ2-5	TRBD1	-	TGTGCCAGCAGCCCATCCGGGACAGGGGGCCCCGAGACCCAGTACTTC	CASSPSGTGGPETQYF
TRBV20-1	TRBJ1-2	-	few	TGCAGTGGTGGGTCAGGGCTAGGCTACACCTTC	CSGGSGLGYTF
TRBV7-2	TRBJ1-2	-	-	TGTGCCAGCAGCTTGGGAACAGGCCGTTCTGCTGGCTACACCTTC	CASSLGTGRSAGYTF
TRBV28	TRBJ2-3	TRBD2	-	TGTGCCTCTCAGCGGGACCGCACAGATACGCAGTATTTT	CASQRDRTDTQYF
TRBV6-1	TRBJ2-4	TRBD1	few	TGTGCCAGCACCCCCGGGGACAGAAACATTCAGTACTTC	CASTPGDRNIQYF
TRBV27	TRBJ2-5	TRBD2	-	TGTGCCAGCAGTTCCAAATGGAGGCTAGCGGAAGAGACCCAGTACTTC	CASSSKWRLAEETQYF
TRBV2	TRBJ1-3	TRBD1	-	TGTGCCAGCAAGCCGGGACAGGTCTCTGGAAACACCATATATTTT	CASKPGQVSGNTIYF
TRBV5-1	TRBJ2-7	-	-	TGCGCCAGCAGCTTGGGAGTTATTTCGGGTTACGAGCAGTACTTC	CASSLGVISGYEQYF
TRBV7-6	TRBJ1-4	TRBD1	-	TGTGCCAGCTCACAGGGGCGGACTAATGAAAAACTGTTTTTT	CASSQGRTNEKLFF
TRBV14	TRBJ1-3	-	-	TGTGCCAGCAGCCCAGGAGGAAACACCATATATTTT	CASSPGGNTIYF
TRBV9	TRBJ2-7	TRBD1	-	TGTGCCAGCAGCGCCTCCGGGACAGGGGCGTCCGAGCAGTACTTC	CASSASGTGASEQYF
TRBV28	TRBJ2-6	TRBD1	-	TGTGCCACCAAACGGACAGGGGCTGGGGCCAACGTCCTGACTTTC	CATKRTGAGANVLTF
TRBV5-4	TRBJ2-5	TRBD2	-	TGTGCCAGCAGTGGACTAGCGGGGGGAATTCAAGAGACCCAGTACTTC	CASSGLAGGIQETQYF
TRBV28	TRBJ1-2	-	few	TGTGCCAGCAGTTTAACAGGGTATGGCTACACCTTC	CASSLTGYGYTF